Listed below are T cell receptor beta chains from one sample, sequenced in a study of shared clonotypes between healthy human individuals. TCRdb's copy holds only in-frame clones and misses some; the assay was immunoSEQ multiplex PCR. This sample yields around 580,000 clones, of which roughly 98% are seen a single time; roughly 0.29% belongs to the top ten. Sequencing used naive CD8+ T cells sorted from blood. These receptors all stem from a man aged 25-40 years in good health. The CDR3 runs from the conserved cysteine through the conserved F or W. D genes are given only for firm matches. Size values are once, few and many counts, or a class for expanded clones, and some rows have none.

V gene	D gene	clone size	J gene	CDR3 protein	CDR3 DNA
TRBV18	-	-	TRBJ1-5	CASSPTSLNQPQHF	TGTGCCAGCTCACCGACATCCCTCAATCAGCCCCAGCATTTT
TRBV29-1	TRBD2	-	TRBJ2-1	CSVENQGWRLAVYNEQFF	TGCAGCGTTGAAAATCAGGGTTGGCGGCTAGCGGTTTACAATGAGCAGTTCTTC
TRBV30	-	-	TRBJ2-6	CAWRLNRSGANVLTF	TGTGCCTGGAGGCTAAACCGATCTGGGGCCAACGTCCTGACTTTC
TRBV2	-	once	TRBJ2-7	CASSDRGPPYEQYF	TGTGCCAGCAGTGATCGGGGGCCCCCCTACGAGCAGTACTTC
TRBV6-5	TRBD1	-	TRBJ1-2	CASSYTGQGVNYGYTF	TGTGCCAGCAGTTACACTGGACAGGGGGTTAACTATGGCTACACCTTC
TRBV7-9	TRBD2	-	TRBJ2-2	CASSLKDREGDTGELFF	TGTGCCAGCAGCTTAAAGGACCGGGAGGGGGACACCGGGGAGCTGTTTTTT
TRBV11-1	TRBD2	-	TRBJ2-1	CASSVSGSYNEQFF	TGTGCCAGCAGCGTTAGCGGGAGTTACAATGAGCAGTTCTTC
TRBV5-1	-	-	TRBJ2-7	CASSLLSGQGFLGYEQYF	TGCGCCAGCAGCTTGCTCTCTGGGCAGGGTTTTCTAGGATACGAGCAGTACTTC
TRBV27	TRBD1	-	TRBJ2-7	CASSLKGAGGYEQYF	TGTGCCAGCAGTTTAAAAGGTGCAGGGGGCTACGAGCAGTACTTC
TRBV19	TRBD1	-	TRBJ2-7	CASSIFGDPGGMRSYEQYF	TGTGCCAGTAGTATATTCGGGGATCCAGGGGGTATGCGGTCCTACGAGCAGTACTTC
TRBV9	-	-	TRBJ1-2	CASSDAGGAPTGYTF	TGTGCCAGCAGTGACGCTGGGGGGGCCCCTACGGGGTACACCTTC
TRBV2	-	once	TRBJ2-6	CASSEQALNSGANVLTF	TGTGCCAGCAGTGAACAGGCCCTAAACTCTGGGGCCAACGTCCTGACTTTC